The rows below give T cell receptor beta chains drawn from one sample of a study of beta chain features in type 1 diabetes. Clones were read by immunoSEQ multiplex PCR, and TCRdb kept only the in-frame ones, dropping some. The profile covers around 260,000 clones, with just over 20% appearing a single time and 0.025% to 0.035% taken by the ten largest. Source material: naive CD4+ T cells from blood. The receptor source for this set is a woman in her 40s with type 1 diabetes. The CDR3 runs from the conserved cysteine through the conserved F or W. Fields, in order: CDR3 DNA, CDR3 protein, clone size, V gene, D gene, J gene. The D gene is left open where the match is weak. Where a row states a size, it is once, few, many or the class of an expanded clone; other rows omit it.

CDR3 DNA: TGTGCCAGCAGCTTAGGCCAACAGGGGGCCGGCACTGAAGCTTTCTTT; CDR3 protein: CASSLGQQGAGTEAFF; clone size: .; V gene: TRBV7-2; D gene: TRBD1; J gene: TRBJ1-1
CDR3 DNA: TGCGCCAGCAGCCCCACCGGGACAGTCTACGAGCAGTACTTC; CDR3 protein: CASSPTGTVYEQYF; clone size: few; V gene: TRBV5-1; D gene: TRBD1; J gene: TRBJ2-7
CDR3 DNA: TGCAGCGTTGGAGGTAGGGCGGGGAACCTAATGAACACTGAAGCTTTCTTT; CDR3 protein: CSVGGRAGNLMNTEAFF; clone size: few; V gene: TRBV29-1; D gene: .; J gene: TRBJ1-1
CDR3 DNA: TGTGCCAGCAGCTCCTCCCTAGTCCCCAATAATGAGCAGTTCTTC; CDR3 protein: CASSSSLVPNNEQFF; clone size: .; V gene: TRBV5-4; D gene: .; J gene: TRBJ2-1
CDR3 DNA: TGTGCCAGTAGTGGAACTACAGGGTTTCAAGAGACCCAGTACTTC; CDR3 protein: CASSGTTGFQETQYF; clone size: few; V gene: TRBV19; D gene: .; J gene: TRBJ2-5
CDR3 DNA: TGTGCCAGCAGTTTATATGGACAGGGGTACAATGAGCAGTTCTTC; CDR3 protein: CASSLYGQGYNEQFF; clone size: few; V gene: TRBV28; D gene: TRBD1; J gene: TRBJ2-1
CDR3 DNA: TGTGCCTCCGACAGGGAAGGAACCACTGAAGCTTTCTTT; CDR3 protein: CASDREGTTEAFF; clone size: few; V gene: TRBV30; D gene: TRBD1; J gene: TRBJ1-1
CDR3 DNA: TGTGCCACCAGCAGAGATGAGCGACTCTCTGAAGCTTTCTTT; CDR3 protein: CATSRDERLSEAFF; clone size: .; V gene: TRBV15; D gene: .; J gene: TRBJ1-1
CDR3 DNA: TGTGCCAGCAGCCTCACTAGCGGGGGCGCGAACACCGGGGAGCTGTTTTTT; CDR3 protein: CASSLTSGGANTGELFF; clone size: few; V gene: TRBV11-3; D gene: TRBD2; J gene: TRBJ2-2
CDR3 DNA: TGTGCCAGCAGTAACCCGACAGGGAGGTTCAATCCCCTCCACTTT; CDR3 protein: CASSNPTGRFNPLHF; clone size: .; V gene: TRBV28; D gene: TRBD1; J gene: TRBJ1-6
CDR3 DNA: TGTGCCAGTAGTGGGACAGGGGGCGCGGGTTCACCCCTCCACTTT; CDR3 protein: CASSGTGGAGSPLHF; clone size: few; V gene: TRBV19; D gene: TRBD1; J gene: TRBJ1-6
CDR3 DNA: TGTGCCAGCACTCCTAGCGGGAGATCAGATACGCAGTATTTT; CDR3 protein: CASTPSGRSDTQYF; clone size: few; V gene: TRBV2; D gene: TRBD2; J gene: TRBJ2-3
CDR3 DNA: TGTGCCAGCAGTTCCCGAGTCCCGGGACAGGGGTTGTACGAGCAGTACTTC; CDR3 protein: CASSSRVPGQGLYEQYF; clone size: .; V gene: TRBV27; D gene: TRBD1; J gene: TRBJ2-7
CDR3 DNA: TGTGCCAGCAGTTTTCTGACTAGCTCCTACAATGAGCAGTTCTTC; CDR3 protein: CASSFLTSSYNEQFF; clone size: few; V gene: TRBV27; D gene: .; J gene: TRBJ2-1
CDR3 DNA: TGTGCCAGCTCCCGGGGACTAGGAACCCTTAGCACAGATACGCAGTATTTT; CDR3 protein: CASSRGLGTLSTDTQYF; clone size: .; V gene: TRBV11-2; D gene: TRBD2; J gene: TRBJ2-3
CDR3 DNA: TGCAGCTCTTCTCGAGGGGAGACCCAGTACTTC; CDR3 protein: CSSSRGETQYF; clone size: .; V gene: TRBV29-1; D gene: .; J gene: TRBJ2-5
CDR3 DNA: TGCAGCGTTGAGAGCAGGGTCTACACAGATACGCAGTATTTT; CDR3 protein: CSVESRVYTDTQYF; clone size: few; V gene: TRBV29-1; D gene: .; J gene: TRBJ2-3
CDR3 DNA: TGTGCCAGCAGTTCAAACAGGGGAAGCACTGAAGCTTTCTTT; CDR3 protein: CASSSNRGSTEAFF; clone size: once; V gene: TRBV7-9; D gene: TRBD1; J gene: TRBJ1-1
CDR3 DNA: TGTGCCAGCAGTACGACAGGGGTTGGGGCCAACGTCCTGACTTTC; CDR3 protein: CASSTTGVGANVLTF; clone size: few; V gene: TRBV6-6; D gene: TRBD1; J gene: TRBJ2-6
CDR3 DNA: TGCGCCAGCAGCCCGGACAACTCCTACGAGCAGTACTTC; CDR3 protein: CASSPDNSYEQYF; clone size: .; V gene: TRBV5-1; D gene: .; J gene: TRBJ2-7
CDR3 DNA: TGTGCCAGTAGGTCCGGACTAGCGGGGCACGATGAGCAGTTCTTC; CDR3 protein: CASRSGLAGHDEQFF; clone size: .; V gene: TRBV19; D gene: TRBD2; J gene: TRBJ2-1
CDR3 DNA: TGCGCCAGCAGCTTCTTAGCGGGGGTGGACACCGGGGAGCTGTTTTTT; CDR3 protein: CASSFLAGVDTGELFF; clone size: .; V gene: TRBV5-1; D gene: TRBD2; J gene: TRBJ2-2
CDR3 DNA: TGTGCCAGCAGTGGCGGGGTCTCCTACGAGCAGTACTTC; CDR3 protein: CASSGGVSYEQYF; clone size: few; V gene: TRBV2; D gene: .; J gene: TRBJ2-7
CDR3 DNA: TGCGCCAGCAGCCAAGATCGAGCTTCCCGCACTGAAGCTTTCTTT; CDR3 protein: CASSQDRASRTEAFF; clone size: .; V gene: TRBV4-3; D gene: .; J gene: TRBJ1-1
CDR3 DNA: TGTGCCAGCAGCGAAGGGGCCAGGGGTGGCTACACCTTC; CDR3 protein: CASSEGARGGYTF; clone size: few; V gene: TRBV14; D gene: .; J gene: TRBJ1-2
CDR3 DNA: TGTGCCAGCAGCCAAGATCCAGGGGACCACGAGCAGTACTTC; CDR3 protein: CASSQDPGDHEQYF; clone size: few; V gene: TRBV4-2; D gene: .; J gene: TRBJ2-7
CDR3 DNA: TGTGCCAGTATCCGGACAGGGCAAGGTAGCGATCAGCCCCAGCATTTT; CDR3 protein: CASIRTGQGSDQPQHF; clone size: .; V gene: TRBV19; D gene: TRBD1; J gene: TRBJ1-5
CDR3 DNA: TGTGCCAGTTCCGGGACAGGGACCTACGAGCAGTACTTC; CDR3 protein: CASSGTGTYEQYF; clone size: .; V gene: TRBV19; D gene: TRBD1; J gene: TRBJ2-7
CDR3 DNA: TGTGCCAGTAAAGGGCCCCTGGACAGCTACACTGAAGCTTTCTTT; CDR3 protein: CASKGPLDSYTEAFF; clone size: .; V gene: TRBV19; D gene: .; J gene: TRBJ1-1
CDR3 DNA: TGTGCCAGCAGGCCGGGACTAGCCGGGTATGAGCAGTTCTTC; CDR3 protein: CASRPGLAGYEQFF; clone size: .; V gene: TRBV2; D gene: TRBD2; J gene: TRBJ2-1
CDR3 DNA: TGCGCCAGCACCCAAGGAAGGGGCGCTGAAGCTTTCTTT; CDR3 protein: CASTQGRGAEAFF; clone size: few; V gene: TRBV4-1; D gene: .; J gene: TRBJ1-1
CDR3 DNA: TGTGCCAGCAGTTTCAGGGGGGAGACCCAGTACTTC; CDR3 protein: CASSFRGETQYF; clone size: .; V gene: TRBV28; D gene: TRBD1; J gene: TRBJ2-5
CDR3 DNA: TGTGCCAGCAGCCAGACAGGGAACACTGAAGCTTTCTTT; CDR3 protein: CASSQTGNTEAFF; clone size: few; V gene: TRBV7-9; D gene: .; J gene: TRBJ1-1
CDR3 DNA: TGTGCCAGCAGCCGAGGACAGGGAAACACTGAAGCTTTCTTT; CDR3 protein: CASSRGQGNTEAFF; clone size: .; V gene: TRBV7-9; D gene: TRBD1; J gene: TRBJ1-1
CDR3 DNA: TGTGCCAGCTCGTCACAAGAGACCCAGTACTTC; CDR3 protein: CASSSQETQYF; clone size: few; V gene: TRBV18; D gene: .; J gene: TRBJ2-5
CDR3 DNA: TGTGCCAGCACGGCCCCCCTTGGTAGCGGGAGTAACAATGAGCAGTTCTTC; CDR3 protein: CASTAPLGSGSNNEQFF; clone size: .; V gene: TRBV28; D gene: TRBD2; J gene: TRBJ2-1
CDR3 DNA: TGCGCCAGCAGCTCGATGGACAGGGACTATGGCTACACCTTC; CDR3 protein: CASSSMDRDYGYTF; clone size: few; V gene: TRBV5-1; D gene: TRBD1; J gene: TRBJ1-2
CDR3 DNA: TGTGCCAGCACTCAAACCAGGGGGCACACCGGGGAGCTGTTTTTT; CDR3 protein: CASTQTRGHTGELFF; clone size: .; V gene: TRBV28; D gene: TRBD1; J gene: TRBJ2-2
CDR3 DNA: TGTGCCAGCAGCCCATTCCTTGCGCGGACAGGGAGAACAGATACGCAGTATTTT; CDR3 protein: CASSPFLARTGRTDTQYF; clone size: few; V gene: TRBV7-9; D gene: TRBD1; J gene: TRBJ2-3
CDR3 DNA: TGCGCCAGCAGCCAAGATGTGGCGGATAGCAATCAGCCCCAGCATTTT; CDR3 protein: CASSQDVADSNQPQHF; clone size: .; V gene: TRBV4-1; D gene: .; J gene: TRBJ1-5
CDR3 DNA: TGTGCCAGCGGAGGGAACACCGGGGAGCTGTTTTTT; CDR3 protein: CASGGNTGELFF; clone size: .; V gene: TRBV11-2; D gene: .; J gene: TRBJ2-2
CDR3 DNA: TGCGCCAGCAGCCCTAGCGGTCACACAGATACGCAGTATTTT; CDR3 protein: CASSPSGHTDTQYF; clone size: .; V gene: TRBV5-1; D gene: TRBD2; J gene: TRBJ2-3